The next 11 T cell receptor beta chains were all read from a single sample in a study of blood T cell repertoires in COVID-19. TCRdb's table, derived via immunoSEQ multiplex PCR, lists solely in-frame clones and lacks some. Among around 330,000 clones listed, 70% to 90% were seen once. The sample taken for sequencing was peripheral blood. These receptors all come from a woman aged 50 to 60 with active or convalescent COVID-19.

The V and J genes are TRBV3-1 (or the pseudogene TRBV3-2) and TRBJ2-5; no firm D call. The CDR3 has 13 amino acids. CDR1 and CDR2 (germline): LGHDT, YNNKEL (reference sequence). The V end was cut by 4 bases, the J end by 3 bases, with 9 bases between. CDR3 in amino acids: CASSRRVEETQYF. The CDR3 DNA is TGTGCCAGCAGCCGTCGGGTAGAAGAGACCCAGTACTTC.

This clone was detected only once. The V gene is TRBV7-9, the J gene TRBJ2-1, with a weak D call TRBD2 (6 bases). The CDR3 totals 12 residues. Germline V gives CDR1 SEHNR, CDR2 FQNEAQ (reference sequence). V gave up 5 bases and J gave up 11 bases, with 13 bases separating them. CDR3 region: CASSPSGEKQFF. Written as DNA, the CDR3 is TGTGCCAGCAGCCCTTCGGGGGAAAAGCAGTTCTTC.

Here the CDR3 DNA reads TGCGCCAGCAGCCAAGAAGGCGCCGGCGGGAAGAGGAGTGGCTACACCTTC. Residues: CASSQEGAGGKRSGYTF. The rearrangement uses TRBV4-1 and TRBJ1-2; D ambiguous. The germline V gene has CDR1 MGHRA and CDR2 YSYEKL. Trimming removed 0 bases from V and 7 bases from J, with 21 bases in between. The CDR3 sequence is 17 residues long.

About this clone itself: In the same sample, other DNA sequences code for this CDR3. This sequence joins TRBV6-4 and TRBJ1-1; the D gene is possibly TRBD1 (5 bases). The germline CDR1 and CDR2 sequences are MRHNA and SNTAGT. V was cut by 3 bases and J by 1 base, with 6 bases left in between. This CDR3 comprises 13 residues. The CDR3 sequence: CASSEQGNTEAFF. The CDR3, as DNA: TGTGCCAGCAGTGAGCAGGGGAACACTGAAGCTTTCTTT.

The J gene is TRBJ1-5, the V gene TRBV27, with 7 bases lining up with TRBD1. The CDR3 extends over 13 amino acids. Germline CDR1 MNHEY, CDR2 SMNVEV (reference sequence). With 6 bases clipped from V and 5 bases from J, the junction kept 4 bases outside the gene matches. In DNA form, the CDR3 reads TGTGCCAGCAGGCGGACAGGAGATCAGCCCCAGCATTTT. As protein: CASRRTGDQPQHF.

V and J are TRBV28 and TRBJ2-5, with D possibly being TRBD1 (6 bases). Germline lookup yields CDR1 MDHEN and CDR2 SYDVKM. The ends were cut back, 2 bases at V and 4 bases at J, with 11 bases in the middle. CDR3 length: 14 amino acids. CDR3 bases: TGTGCCAGCAGTTTAGGTCGAGGGGGAGAGACCCAGTACTTC. Encoded protein: CASSLGRGGETQYF.

The chain combines TRBV19 with TRBJ1-5; D is perhaps TRBD1 (5 bases). This CDR3 is built from 15 residues. Trimming took off 4 bases at V and 3 bases at J, with 13 bases between the two ends. Germline lookup yields CDR1 LNHDA and CDR2 SQIVND (reference sequence). CDR3 DNA sequence: TGTGCCAGTAGTAGGAGGGGATTGACCAATCAGCCCCAGCATTTT. This translates into CASSRRGLTNQPQHF.

V usage is TRBV7-6 and J usage is TRBJ2-5, with 8 bases identical to TRBD2. Germline V gene sequence: CDR1 SGHVS, CDR2 FNYEAQ. The CDR3 covers 17 residues. With V trimmed by 3 bases and J by 4 bases, 13 bases remained unmatched. In nucleotides, the CDR3 is TGTGCCAGCAGCTTGGAGGCGGGAGGAACCGGGTCAGAGACCCAGTACTTC. Protein sequence: CASSLEAGGTGSETQYF. Full variable domain (remainder filled in from reference TRBV7-6 and TRBJ2-5): GAGVSQSPRYKVTKRGQDVALRCDPISGHVSLYWYRQALGQGPEFLTYFNYEAQQDKSGLPNDRFSAERPEGSISTLTIQRTEQRDSAMYRCASSLEAGGTGSETQYFGPGTRLLVL.

The chain couples TRBV2 to TRBJ2-2; 9 bases fit TRBD1. The CDR3 covers 15 residues. Germline-derived CDR1 and CDR2 are SNHLY and FYNNEI. V lost 7 bases, J lost 2 bases, and 5 bases stayed unmatched. As DNA, the CDR3 is TGTGCCAGCACTCTGGACAGGGGAAACACCGGGGAGCTGTTTTTT. Protein sequence: CASTLDRGNTGELFF.

V usage is TRBV19 and J usage is TRBJ2-7; a possible D gene is TRBD2 (5 bases). There are 14 residues in the CDR3. The V gene's germline CDR1 is LNHDA and CDR2 SQIVND (reference sequence). The germline V and J ends were trimmed by 5 bases and 4 bases, with 15 bases remaining between them. The CDR3 region is CASSPGPSGYEQYF. Here the CDR3 DNA reads TGTGCCAGTAGTCCCGGCCCAAGCGGTTACGAGCAGTACTTC. Drawing the rest from reference TRBV19 and TRBJ2-7, the complete variable domain is DGGITQSPKYLFRKEGQNVTLSCEQNLNHDAMYWYRQDPGQGLRLIYYSQIVNDFQKGDIAEGYSVSREKKESFPLTVTSAQKNPTAFYLCASSPGPSGYEQYFGPGTRLTVT.

This clone appeared once. The rearrangement uses TRBV29-1 and TRBJ2-3; 7 nucleotides line up with TRBD2. The ends lost 4 bases at V and 1 base at J; junction bases unmatched: 11. Germline lookup yields CDR1 SQVTM and CDR2 ANQGSEA. This CDR3 has 16 amino acids. For the CDR3, the DNA is TGCAGCGTTGTGGGGGAGACTAGCAAAGGCACAGATACGCAGTATTTT. Encoded protein: CSVVGETSKGTDTQYF.